This paragraph reports one T cell receptor (beta chain). Assay: immunoSEQ multiplex PCR; the TCRdb copy retains only in-frame clones and omits some. The repertoire includes fewer than 200,000 clones, approximately 90% of them detected once, and about 4.8% sits in the top ten. Germline V gene data show CDR1 as SEHNR and CDR2 as FQNEAQ (reference sequence). V shed 5 bases and J 7 bases; nucleotides not matched to a gene: 3. CDR3 length: 14 amino acids. This sample is part of a study of blood T cell repertoires in COVID-19. Study context: Both acute and convalescent COVID-19 samples were obtained from the United States, Italy and Spain.

Followed over time, Seattle patients had been enrolled while infection was active. This chain links TRBV7-9 with TRBJ2-1, with 12 bases fitting TRBD2. The source is a man aged 25-45 years with COVID-19, enrolled during active disease. The sample consisted of peripheral blood. This CDR3 reads CASSMTSGGNEQFF. In DNA form, the CDR3 reads TGTGCCAGCAGCATGACTAGCGGGGGAAATGAGCAGTTCTTC.